This T cell receptor beta chain was recorded in a study of identical twins. Study results and limitations: Twin pairs had excess sharing that was weaker in beta out-of-frame sequences.

The CDR3 has 14 amino acids. Per germline, CDR1 LGHNA and CDR2 YNFKEQ. Trimming shortened V by 0 bases and J by 1 base, and 6 bases separated the two germline ends. In this sample, this clonotype turned up a few times. Its antigen is as yet unknown. cDNA molecules carried unique molecular identifiers, and template switching added a universal primer site. TCRdb independently ran MiXCR on the 5' RACE reads; one entry per CDR3 protein. The sample yields about 520,000 distinct CDR3 sequences, less than 25% seen once. The data were also submitted as part of a second study, on T cells expressing NK-cell markers.

The V gene is TRBV4-2, the J gene TRBJ1-1, with D unclear. The sequencing input was CD4+ T cells sorted from blood. This receptor was obtained from a woman between 18 and 29 years old in good health. In nucleotides, the CDR3 is TGTGCCAGCAGCCAAGACGGCCAGAACACTGAAGCTTTCTTT. Protein: CASSQDGQNTEAFF.